The 27 T cell receptor beta chains presented below share a single source sample, sequenced in a study of blood T cells in healthy people across ages. The authors ran a second PCR of 7 to 11 cycles using a sample-barcoded 5' primer and a J-beta primer mix. TCRdb called the 5' RACE reads again in MiXCR, with one record for every CDR3 protein. The table shows about 1.7 million distinct CDR3 sequences, with 28% occurring only once. Sequenced material: blood. The receptors stem from a woman aged 25-40 years in good health.

There are many counts of this clonotype. This chain uses TRBV5-1 with TRBJ2-7, with 8 bases aligning to TRBD1. V lost 0 bases and J lost 7; bases outside the gene matches: 6. The germline V gene has CDR1 SGHRS and CDR2 YFSETQ. This CDR3 has 14 amino acids. The CDR3 sequence: CASSLGTGLEEQYF. The CDR3, as DNA: TGCGCCAGCAGCTTGGGGACAGGGTTGGAAGAGCAGTACTTC. The full variable domain, completed using reference TRBV5-1 and TRBJ2-7, is KAGVTQTPRYLIKTRGQQVTLSCSPISGHRSVSWYQQTPGQGLQFLFEYFSETQRNKGNFPGRFSGRQFSNSRSEMNVSTLELGDSALYLCASSLGTGLEEQYFGPGTRLTVT.

This clonotype has a handful of counts. The rearrangement joins TRBV29-1 to TRBJ1-2, with TRBD1 as a possible D gene (6 bases). The CDR3 consists of 13 residues. The germline CDR1 and CDR2 sequences are SQVTM and ANQGSEA. The germline V and J ends were trimmed by 3 bases and 4 bases, with 12 bases remaining between them. This CDR3 reads CSVDTGTRYGYTF. CDR3 sequence (DNA): TGCAGCGTTGACACCGGGACACGCTATGGCTACACCTTC. Combining the CDR3 with reference TRBV29-1 and TRBJ1-2 gives the whole variable domain SAVISQKPSRDICQRGTSLTIQCQVDSQVTMMFWYRQQPGQSLTLIATANQGSEATYESGFVIDKFPISRPNLTFSTLTVSNMSPEDSSIYLCSVDTGTRYGYTFGSGTRLTVV.

With regard to this clonotype: A read error may explain this, as a much larger clone is one base away. This chain joins TRBV28 and TRBJ2-3, with 8 bases fitting TRBD2. Germline trimming cut 6 bases from V and 2 bases from J; bases unmatched to any gene: 10. This CDR3 is built from 16 residues. Germline V gene lookup returns CDR1 MDHEN and CDR2 SYDVKM. The CDR3 here is CASSSNKRGFTDTQYF. CDR3 nucleotides: TGTGCCAGCAGCTCGAACAAGCGGGGGTTCACAGATACGCAGTATTTT.

The V gene is TRBV12-3 or TRBV12-4, the J gene TRBJ1-2; weak D call: TRBD1 (5 bases). Trimming cost V 2 bases and J 8 bases, with 12 bases left between them. There are 13 residues in the CDR3. In DNA form, the CDR3 reads TGTGCCAGCAGTTTACGCAGGCCAGGGGGCTACACCTTC. Protein product: CASSLRRPGGYTF.

CDR3 in DNA: TGCGCCAGCAGCCAAGGGGGTCCGGGTGGCTACACCTTC. It translates to CASSQGGPGGYTF. The chain links TRBV4-1 to TRBJ1-2; the D is unclear. Trimming pared 1 base from V and 7 bases from J, leaving 10 bases between. In germline, CDR1 is MGHRA, CDR2 YSYEKL. The CDR3 runs to 13 residues.

The table lists this clonotype with many counts. CDR3 amino acids: CASRDRSYNEQFF. The CDR3 region has the DNA TGTGCCAGCAGGGACAGATCCTACAATGAGCAGTTCTTC. This chain uses TRBV6-2 or TRBV6-3 with TRBJ2-1; D might be TRBD1 (6 bases). The CDR3 contains 13 residues. Germline values: CDR1 MNHEY, CDR2 SVGEGT. Trimming shortened V by 6 bases and J by 1 base, and 7 bases separated the two germline ends.

This clonotype was observed many times. The chain has TRBV28 and TRBJ2-3; 8 bases are shared with TRBD1. Germline V gives CDR1 MDHEN, CDR2 SYDVKM. CDR3 size: 14 residues. The ends lost 6 bases at V and 6 bases at J; junction bases unmatched: 8. Here the CDR3 reads CASRNIRGHDTQYF. The DNA of the CDR3 is TGTGCCAGCAGAAACATCAGGGGGCACGATACGCAGTATTTT.

The chain combines TRBV10-3 with TRBJ2-7, with 12 bases matching TRBD2. The CDR3 contains 14 residues. V was pared by 10 bases and J by 2 bases, with 6 bases of the junction left unmatched. Germline V gene lookup returns CDR1 ENHRY and CDR2 SYGVKD. CDR3 sequence reads: CATRGLAGTYEQYF. The CDR3 nucleotides read TGTGCCACCCGTGGACTAGCGGGGACCTACGAGCAGTACTTC.

This clonotype turned up a few times. The chain links TRBV7-2 to TRBJ2-1, with TRBD2 matching over 16 bases. From germline, CDR1 is SGHTA and CDR2 FQGNSA. The CDR3 is 17 amino acids. The ends lost 4 bases at V and 4 bases at J; junction bases unmatched: 4. Here the CDR3 reads CASSSKGLAGGYNEQFF. The CDR3 DNA follows: TGTGCCAGCAGCTCAAAGGGACTAGCGGGGGGGTACAATGAGCAGTTCTTC.

The chain combines TRBV15 with TRBJ2-4, with 8 bases that match TRBD2. Germline V gene data show CDR1 as LNHNV and CDR2 as YYDKDF (reference sequence). V lost 1 base and J lost 6; bases outside the gene matches: 5. CDR3 length equals 15 residues. CDR3 DNA: TGTGCCACCAGCAGAGCCACTAGCGGTGGAAACATTCAGTACTTC. The encoded protein is CATSRATSGGNIQYF. Based on the CDR3 plus reference TRBV15 and TRBJ2-4, the full variable domain is DAMVIQNPRYQVTQFGKPVTLSCSQTLNHNVMYWYQQKSSQAPKLLFHYYDKDFNNEADTPDNFQSRRPNTSFCFLDIRSPGLGDTAMYLCATSRATSGGNIQYFGAGTRLSVL.

The chain couples TRBV7-2 to TRBJ2-3; weak D call: TRBD1 (6 bases). The CDR3 sequence is 16 residues long. Germline V gene lookup returns CDR1 SGHTA and CDR2 FQGNSA. Trimming shortened V by 2 bases and J by 0 bases, and 12 bases separated the two germline ends. Here the CDR3 DNA reads TGTGCCAGCAGCTTATCCGCAGGGGTTAGCACAGATACGCAGTATTTT. Residues: CASSLSAGVSTDTQYF.

This chain connects TRBV29-1 to TRBJ2-3, with 9 bases that match TRBD2. From germline, CDR1 is SQVTM and CDR2 ANQGSEA. The CDR3 contains 18 residues. With 3 bases clipped from V and 2 bases from J, the junction kept 15 bases outside the gene matches. In DNA, the CDR3 is TGCAGCGTTGAGTCCTTCTCGCGCGGGAGGGATGTCACAGATACGCAGTATTTT. Protein product: CSVESFSRGRDVTDTQYF.

Many counts were recorded for this clonotype. V and J are TRBV7-2 and TRBJ2-7; D may correspond to TRBD1 or TRBD2 (5 bases each). Trimming cost V 2 bases and J 5 bases, with 19 bases left between them. Germline V gives CDR1 SGHTA, CDR2 FQGNSA. This CDR3 is 16 amino acids long. CDR3 coding DNA: TGTGCCAGCAGCTTAAGGGGCCAGCGGCCACTCGACGAGCAGTACTTC. The encoded protein is CASSLRGQRPLDEQYF. The full variable domain, in which reference TRBV7-2 and TRBJ2-7 provide the parts outside the CDR3, is GAGVSQSPSNKVTEKGKDVELRCDPISGHTALYWYRQSLGQGLEFLIYFQGNSAPDKSGLPSDRFSAERTGGSVSTLTIQRTQQEDSAVYLCASSLRGQRPLDEQYFGPGTRLTVT.

Ten or more counts support this clonotype. The junction shows a germline mismatch at one end, possibly a read error. The V call is TRBV5-1, the J call TRBJ2-1; 8 nucleotides match TRBD1. The CDR3 sequence is 15 residues long. The germline V gene has CDR1 SGHRS and CDR2 YFSETQ. CDR3 sequence reads: CASSSSGTGYNEQFF. As DNA, the CDR3 is TGTGCCAGCAGTTCTTCCGGGACAGGTTACAATGAGCAGTTCTTC.

With regard to this clonotype: This may stem from a read error, because a much larger clone lies one nucleotide away. The chain links TRBV6-6 to TRBJ1-2, with TRBD1 identical over 11 bases. Germline CDR1 is MNHNY and CDR2 is SVGAGI (reference sequence). The junction had 11 bases not matched to a gene; V was cut back by 8 bases and J by 6 bases. The CDR3 loop spans 15 amino acids. The CDR3 sequence is CASLPGTGGGDGYTF. The CDR3 nucleotides read TGTGCCAGCCTCCCCGGGACAGGGGGGGGTGATGGCTACACCTTC.

This clonotype was observed a few times. The genes are TRBV21-1 and TRBJ2-5. TRBV21-1 is classified as a pseudogene. There are 13 residues in the CDR3. The CDR3 spells CASAERLQDTQYF. The CDR3 DNA reads as TGTGCCAGCGCGGAGCGGTTACAAGATACCCAGTACTTC.

This chain links TRBV7-3 with TRBJ2-1; D uncertain. The CDR3 extends over 13 amino acids. V was cut by 5 bases and J by 7 bases, with 12 bases left in between. CDR1 is SGHTA and CDR2 is FQGTGA in the germline V gene. CDR3 amino acids: CASSPTPVNEQFF. In DNA form, the CDR3 reads TGTGCCAGCAGCCCCACCCCTGTAAATGAGCAGTTCTTC.

Concerning this clonotype: A much larger clone differs by one base, so this may be a read error. Since no conserved phenylalanine or tryptophan closes the CDR3, a read error is the likely cause. This rearrangement joins TRBV5-5 to TRBJ2-6; no firm D call. The CDR3 is made up of 15 amino acids. The germline V gene encodes CDR1 SGHKS and CDR2 YYEKEE (reference sequence). With 0 bases removed from V and 2 bases from J, the gap between germline ends came to 6 bases. The CDR3 sequence: CASSLGRPGANVLTS. The CDR3 coding sequence is TGTGCCAGCAGCTTGGGGCGGCCTGGGGCCAACGTCCTGACTTCC.

The chain combines TRBV2 with TRBJ2-3; 7 bases align to TRBD2. V dropped 8 bases and J dropped 5; count of bases not matched to a gene: 10. Germline V gene sequence: CDR1 SNHLY, CDR2 FYNNEI. This CDR3 has 14 amino acids. Here the CDR3 DNA reads TGTGCCAGCGGAAGGGCGGGAGCGGAAGATACGCAGTATTTT. Its protein is CASGRAGAEDTQYF. Full variable domain (outside the CDR3, taken from reference TRBV2 and TRBJ2-3): EPEVTQTPSHQVTQMGQEVILRCVPISNHLYFYWYRQILGQKVEFLVSFYNNEISEKSEIFDDQFSVERPDGSNFTLKIRSTKLEDSAMYFCASGRAGAEDTQYFGPGTRLTVL.

At least ten counts were recorded for this clonotype. CDR3 in amino acids: CASSFALSGSYEQYF. CDR3 sequence (DNA): TGTGCCAGCAGCTTTGCCCTTAGCGGCTCCTACGAGCAGTACTTC. The chain links TRBV7-8 to TRBJ2-7, with D maybe TRBD2 (6 bases). The CDR3 spans 15 residues. CDR1 is SGHVS and CDR2 is FQNEAQ in the germline V gene. Trimming shortened V by 3 bases and J by 0 bases, and 12 bases separated the two germline ends.

The chain recombines TRBV4-2 with TRBJ1-3; no firm D call. Germline values: CDR1 LGHNA, CDR2 YNFKEQ. V was clipped by 0 bases and J by 0 bases, with 12 bases between them. CDR3 length: 17 residues. The CDR3 loop reads CASSQDWEAASGNTIYF. CDR3 sequence (DNA): TGTGCCAGCAGCCAAGATTGGGAGGCGGCCTCTGGAAACACCATATATTTT.

Concerning this clonotype: Germline is not matched at one junction end, which may reflect a read error. This chain connects TRBV13 to TRBJ2-5; 7 nucleotides agree with TRBD1. Germline lookup yields CDR1 PRHDT and CDR2 FYEKMQ (reference sequence). This CDR3 is 14 amino acids long. CDR3 protein: CASSPRTGGESQYF. For the CDR3, the DNA is TGTGCCAGCAGCCCTCGGACAGGAGGAGAGTCCCAGTACTTC.

The sample holds many counts of this clonotype. The rearrangement uses TRBV6-2 or TRBV6-3 and TRBJ2-4; D is perhaps TRBD2 (5 bases). CDR1 and CDR2 from the germline V gene are MNHEY and SVGEGT. Trimming pared 6 bases from V and 0 bases from J, leaving 9 bases between. The CDR3 runs to 14 residues. Written as DNA, the CDR3 is TGTGCCAGCAGCCCTGGAGGAGCCAAAAACATTCAGTACTTC. As protein: CASSPGGAKNIQYF.

The V call is TRBV12-3 or TRBV12-4, the J call TRBJ2-4; 11 bases agree with TRBD2. The DNA end lines up better with TRBJ2-7; the J call may be wrong. This CDR3 has 15 amino acids. The CDR3 DNA follows: TGTGCCAGCCGTAGCGGGGGGGATCTCCCACTCGAGCAGTACTTC. Translating it yields CASRSGGDLPLEQYF.

Worth noting for this clonotype: The junction does not match germline at one end; this may be a read error. The V call is TRBV18, the J call TRBJ2-3, with D perhaps matching TRBD2 (6 bases). CDR1 and CDR2 (germline): KGHSH, LQKENI. CDR3 size: 15 residues. CDR3 sequence reads: CASSSGRDITDTRYF. As DNA, the CDR3 is TGTGCCAGCTCGTCGGGGCGGGATATAACAGATACGCGGTATTTT. The full variable domain, rest sourced from reference TRBV18 and TRBJ2-3, is NAGVMQNPRHLVRRRGQEARLRCSPMKGHSHVYWYRQLPEEGLKFMVYLQKENIIDESGMPKERFSAEFPKEGPSILRIQQVVRGDSAAYFCASSSGRDITDTRYFGPGTRLTVL.

In DNA form, the CDR3 reads TGCGCCAGCAGCTTGGGCGGGAAAGGGAACGAGCAGTACTTC. It translates to CASSLGGKGNEQYF. This chain joins TRBV5-1 and TRBJ2-7, with D perhaps TRBD2 (6 bases). Per germline, CDR1 SGHRS and CDR2 YFSETQ. This CDR3 has 14 amino acids. V dropped 0 bases and J dropped 5 bases, with 12 bases sitting between them. Supplemented by reference TRBV5-1 and TRBJ2-7, the full variable domain reads KAGVTQTPRYLIKTRGQQVTLSCSPISGHRSVSWYQQTPGQGLQFLFEYFSETQRNKGNFPGRFSGRQFSNSRSEMNVSTLELGDSALYLCASSLGGKGNEQYFGPGTRLTVT.

A word on this clonotype: The junction departs from germline at one end; a sequencing error may be responsible. The chain recombines TRBV29-1 with TRBJ1-2; perhaps TRBD1 as D (6 bases). Germline values: CDR1 SQVTM, CDR2 ANQGSEA. The CDR3 is 17 amino acids. CDR3 region: CSVVLREDSGPNYGYTF. The CDR3 DNA follows: TGCAGTGTTGTACTCCGGGAGGACAGCGGACCGAACTATGGCTACACCTTC.